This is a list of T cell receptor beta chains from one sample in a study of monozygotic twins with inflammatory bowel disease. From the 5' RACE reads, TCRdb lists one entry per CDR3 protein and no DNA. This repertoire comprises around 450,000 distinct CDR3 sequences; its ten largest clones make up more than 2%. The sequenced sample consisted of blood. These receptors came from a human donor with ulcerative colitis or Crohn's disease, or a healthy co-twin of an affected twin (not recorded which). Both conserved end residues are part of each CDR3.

CDR3: CASSLDVFAGVEDTQYF; J: TRBJ2-3; V: TRBV28
CDR3: CASSLAGGQGAMYGYTF; J: TRBJ1-2; V: TRBV5-1
CDR3: CSVDPQVQGGYTF; J: TRBJ1-2; V: TRBV29-1
CDR3: CAIRGGTGPTEAFF; J: TRBJ1-1; V: TRBV10-3
CDR3: CASSLTAGANEKLFF; J: TRBJ1-4; V: TRBV7-2
CDR3: CASKGDRGRSEQYF; J: TRBJ2-7; V: TRBV2
CDR3: CASSERGGGYDQPQHF; J: TRBJ1-5; V: TRBV2
CDR3: CASSLGPGTDAFF; J: TRBJ1-1; V: TRBV12-3/TRBV12-4
CDR3: CASSPRNRETNSPLHF; J: TRBJ1-6; V: TRBV18
CDR3: CASTPDSNYEKLFF; J: TRBJ1-4; V: TRBV19
CDR3: CSARDQEGLYSNQPQHF; J: TRBJ1-5; V: TRBV20-1
CDR3: CASRGFGGAGEQYF; J: TRBJ2-7; V: TRBV6-2/TRBV6-3
CDR3: CASSWGSLGNAEAFF; J: TRBJ1-1; V: TRBV5-1
CDR3: CASTGQQANYGYTF; J: TRBJ1-2; V: TRBV7-9
CDR3: CASSLGPSFSGNTIYF; J: TRBJ1-3; V: TRBV7-3
CDR3: CAWSAGTGGFQPQHF; J: TRBJ1-5; V: TRBV30
CDR3: CASSFTQNTEAFF; J: TRBJ1-1; V: TRBV7-7
CDR3: CASSWAGGDQPQHF; J: TRBJ1-5; V: TRBV5-1
CDR3: CSVGLGGPSHEQYF; J: TRBJ2-7; V: TRBV29-1
CDR3: CASNREEISPIGAFF; J: TRBJ1-1; V: TRBV6-1
CDR3: CSVEKRRSSTEAFF; J: TRBJ1-1; V: TRBV29-1
CDR3: CASSLRSGGSPYEQYF; J: TRBJ2-7; V: TRBV7-2
CDR3: CAISDYVAGQSEQYF; J: TRBJ2-7; V: TRBV10-3
CDR3: CANPPRGEAFF; J: TRBJ1-1; V: TRBV7-9
CDR3: CASSRGGYNEQFF; J: TRBJ2-1; V: TRBV7-9
CDR3: CASSRGQENIQYF; J: TRBJ2-4; V: TRBV7-2
CDR3: CASSLEPSNYEQFF; J: TRBJ2-1; V: TRBV5-1
CDR3: CASSLDRGDLGETQYF; J: TRBJ2-5; V: TRBV5-4
CDR3: CASRRPNYGYTF; J: TRBJ1-2; V: TRBV6-5
CDR3: CSANTLGTGPNTEAFF; J: TRBJ1-1; V: TRBV20-1
CDR3: CSSTGNWAEQYF; J: TRBJ2-7; V: TRBV25-1
CDR3: CASSPLGWRGGYEQYF; J: TRBJ2-7; V: TRBV7-2
CDR3: CSAPNRQGSREAFF; J: TRBJ1-1; V: TRBV20-1
CDR3: CASSLDAGEETQYF; J: TRBJ2-5; V: TRBV5-1
CDR3: CASSPVLQEAFF; J: TRBJ1-1; V: TRBV18
CDR3: CASSLYRDRVGGAFF; J: TRBJ1-1; V: TRBV7-2
CDR3: CVSRYLQDRIFEAFF; J: TRBJ1-1; V: TRBV6-2/TRBV6-3
CDR3: CAISESMGNNDEQFF; J: TRBJ2-1; V: TRBV10-3
CDR3: CASSKSRGLLSTEAFF; J: TRBJ1-1; V: TRBV6-1
CDR3: CASIRDPAGGSYNEQFF; J: TRBJ2-1; V: TRBV6-1
CDR3: CASSSRQGGDIQYF; J: TRBJ2-4; V: TRBV11-3
CDR3: CASSKAVTDHWGSGELFF; J: TRBJ2-2; V: TRBV21-1
CDR3: CASIGSAGPYEQYF; J: TRBJ2-7; V: TRBV28
CDR3: CASGSPGSGRGELFF; J: TRBJ2-2; V: TRBV12-5
CDR3: CASSQWREANTEAFF; J: TRBJ1-1; V: TRBV4-2
CDR3: CARPGRQVKAYEQYF; J: TRBJ2-7; V: TRBV21-1
CDR3: CASSQTSSGNIQYF; J: TRBJ2-4; V: TRBV5-4
CDR3: CASSPFLVKGAHEKLFF; J: TRBJ1-4; V: TRBV7-8
CDR3: CASSLGQGTTNEKLFF; J: TRBJ1-4; V: TRBV11-2
CDR3: CASSLNLGFNEQYF; J: TRBJ2-7; V: TRBV5-4